The clone carrying this T cell receptor beta chain has ten or more counts. What it binds is unknown. This specimen belongs to a study of glioma-infiltrating T cells. Study-wide points: Tissue and blood shared very few CDR3 sequences. Gliomas, especially low-grade, showed above-expected tissue-blood divergence; non-neoplastic patients showed below.

The CDR3 runs to 14 residues. V shed 5 bases, J shed 7 bases, and the junction held 10 bases outside the gene matches. Germline assignment: CDR1 DFQATT and CDR2 SNEGSKA (reference sequence). Amplification of TCR alpha and beta CDR3 regions from RNA used iRepertoire nested multiplex PCR. Input was 100-400 ng of tissue mRNA or PBMC total RNA. Each CDR3 protein gets one entry after TCRdb re-called the multiplex PCR reads with MiXCR. This sample yields approximately 120,000 distinct CDR3 sequences, of which less than 30% are seen a single time; about 16% belongs to the top ten. J is TRBJ2-3 and V is TRBV20-1; 9 bases align to TRBD2. The sample taken for sequencing was glioma tissue, nonneoplastic brain tissue, or PBMCs (not recorded which). The source of this sequence is a human donor with low-grade glioma or glioblastoma, undergoing nonglioma brain surgery, or in good health (not recorded which). CDR3 in DNA: TGCAGTGCTCCCCCGCTAGCGGGAACATATACGCAGTATTTT. This gives the protein CSAPPLAGTYTQYF.